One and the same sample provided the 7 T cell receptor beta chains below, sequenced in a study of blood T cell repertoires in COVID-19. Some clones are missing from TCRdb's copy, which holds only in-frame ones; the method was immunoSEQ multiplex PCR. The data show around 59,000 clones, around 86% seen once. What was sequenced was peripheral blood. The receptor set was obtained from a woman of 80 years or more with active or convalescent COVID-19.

CDR3 sequence: CASSLGGTGNSPLHF. For the CDR3, the DNA is TGTGCCAGCAGCTTAGGCGGGACAGGGAATTCACCCCTCCACTTT. V usage is TRBV7-3 and J usage is TRBJ1-6; TRBD1 matches 9 bases. The CDR3 runs to 15 residues. V trimming: 2 bases; J trimming: 7 bases; junction bases outside the gene matches: 3. Germline V gene sequence: CDR1 SGHTA, CDR2 FQGTGA.

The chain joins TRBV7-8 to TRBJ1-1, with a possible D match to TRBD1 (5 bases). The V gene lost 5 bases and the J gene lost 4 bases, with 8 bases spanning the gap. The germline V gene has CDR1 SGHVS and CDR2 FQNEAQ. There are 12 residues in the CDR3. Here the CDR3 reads CASSPGGTEAFF. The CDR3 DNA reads TGTGCCAGCAGCCCGGGGGGCACTGAAGCTTTCTTT.

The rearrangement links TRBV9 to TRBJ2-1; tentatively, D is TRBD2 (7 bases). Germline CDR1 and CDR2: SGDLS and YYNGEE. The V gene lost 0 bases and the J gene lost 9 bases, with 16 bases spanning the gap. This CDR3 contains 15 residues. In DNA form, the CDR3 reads TGTGCCAGCAGCGTAGGGCGGGGGCCCCCGGGTGAGCAGTTCTTC. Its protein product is CASSVGRGPPGEQFF.

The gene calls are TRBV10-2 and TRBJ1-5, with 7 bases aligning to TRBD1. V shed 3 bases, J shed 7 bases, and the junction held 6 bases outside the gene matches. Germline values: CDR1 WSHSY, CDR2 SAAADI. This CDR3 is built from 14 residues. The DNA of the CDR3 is TGCGCCAGCAGTGAACAGGGGAATGGCCAGCCCCAGCATTTT. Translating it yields CASSEQGNGQPQHF.

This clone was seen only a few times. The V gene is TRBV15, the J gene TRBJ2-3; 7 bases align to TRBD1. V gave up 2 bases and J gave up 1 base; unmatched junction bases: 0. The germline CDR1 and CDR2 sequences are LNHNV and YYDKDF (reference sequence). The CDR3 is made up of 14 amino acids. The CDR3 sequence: CATSRQGGTDTQYF. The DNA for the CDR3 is TGTGCCACCAGCAGACAGGGGGGCACAGATACGCAGTATTTT.

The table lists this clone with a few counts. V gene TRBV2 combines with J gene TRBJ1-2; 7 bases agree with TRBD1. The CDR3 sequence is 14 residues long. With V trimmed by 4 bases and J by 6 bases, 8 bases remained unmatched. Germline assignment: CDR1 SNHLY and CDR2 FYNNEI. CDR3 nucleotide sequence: TGTGCCAGCAGTGTGACAGGGACGGTGGATGGCTACACCTTC. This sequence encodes CASSVTGTVDGYTF.

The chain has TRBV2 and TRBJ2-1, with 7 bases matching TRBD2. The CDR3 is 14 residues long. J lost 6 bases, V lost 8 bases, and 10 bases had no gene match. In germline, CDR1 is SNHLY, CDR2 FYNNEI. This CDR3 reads CASQEAGLSNEQFF. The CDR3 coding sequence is TGTGCCAGCCAAGAAGCGGGGCTTTCCAATGAGCAGTTCTTC.